What follows are 30 T cell receptor beta chains derived from one specimen sequenced in a study of cytomegalovirus exposure and HLA in healthy donors. Primers for the PCR totalled 60 Vbeta and 13 Jbeta. Generated by immunoSEQ multiplex PCR, the TCRdb table keeps only in-frame clones and is missing some. Of about 130,000 clones in the sample, approximately 80% are singletons; the top ten hold approximately 1%. Sequences were obtained from PBMCs. The source is a human donor in good health.

In this sample, this clone turned up a few times. The gene calls are TRBV7-9 and TRBJ1-1; D gene uncertain. The CDR3 is made up of 13 amino acids. Germline V gene sequence: CDR1 SEHNR, CDR2 FQNEAQ (reference sequence). Between the trimmed V and J ends, which lost 7 bases and 1 base, there was a span of 10 bases. Written as DNA, the CDR3 is TGTGCCAGCACCACATACCAGAACACTGAAGCTTTCTTT. Translating it yields CASTTYQNTEAFF.

This rearrangement joins TRBV9 to TRBJ1-6; maybe TRBD1 (6 bases). Germline-derived CDR1 and CDR2 are SGDLS and YYNGEE. CDR3 length: 14 residues. Trimming removed 0 bases from V and 8 bases from J, with 9 bases in between. The CDR3 sequence is CASSVDREHSPLHF. For the CDR3, the DNA is TGTGCCAGCAGCGTAGACAGGGAGCATTCACCCCTCCACTTT.

This clone appeared once. The J gene is TRBJ2-2, the V gene TRBV6-5; D possibly corresponds to TRBD2 (5 bases). Germline values: CDR1 MNHEY, CDR2 SVGAGI. V was clipped by 10 bases and J by 4 bases, with 13 bases between them. The CDR3 length is 13 residues. The CDR3, as DNA: TGTGCCATCCGACGGGAAGGCACCGGGGAGCTGTTTTTT. Translation gives CAIRREGTGELFF.

The J gene is TRBJ2-1, the V gene TRBV6-1; 9 bases agree with TRBD1. V gave up 6 bases and J gave up 12 bases; unmatched junction bases: 15. This CDR3 contains 15 residues. CDR1 and CDR2 from the germline V gene are MNHNS and SASEGT. In DNA form, the CDR3 reads TGTGCCAGCAGGGACACCGGGACAGGGTATTGGGGGCAGTTCTTC. Amino acid sequence: CASRDTGTGYWGQFF.

The chain is built from TRBV6-4 and TRBJ1-1; D gene ambiguous. The V end was cut by 8 bases, the J end by 11 bases, with 9 bases between. The germline gives CDR1 MRHNA, CDR2 SNTAGT. The CDR3 totals 9 residues. CDR3 nucleotide sequence: TGTGCCAGCTCCGAGAGGGCTTTCTTT. This encodes CASSERAFF.

The gene calls are TRBV4-1 and TRBJ2-5, with 15 bases aligning to TRBD2. The CDR3 contains 16 residues. The V and J ends lost 3 bases and 1 base, in that order; junction bases with no gene match: 0. Germline loops: CDR1 MGHRA, CDR2 YSYEKL. DNA of the CDR3: TGCGCCAGCAGCCAGGGACTAGCGGGGGGCCAAGAGACCCAGTACTTC. Its protein is CASSQGLAGGQETQYF.

The J gene is TRBJ1-4, the V gene TRBV15; no clear D. This CDR3 comprises 12 residues. From germline, CDR1 is LNHNV and CDR2 YYDKDF (reference sequence). Trimming stripped 0 bases from V and 11 bases from J, with 7 bases between. The CDR3 loop reads CATSRDFRKLFF. DNA of the CDR3: TGTGCCACCAGCAGAGATTTTCGGAAACTGTTTTTT.

V usage is TRBV4-1 and J usage is TRBJ2-2; 7 nucleotides agree with TRBD2. The CDR3 has 12 residues. Trimming at V came to 10 bases and at J to 5 bases, leaving 4 bases not matched to a gene. Looked up from germline, CDR1 is MGHRA and CDR2 is YSYEKL. For the CDR3, the DNA is TGCGCCACGACTAGCCGTACCGGGGAGCTGTTTTTT. Translated: CATTSRTGELFF.

This rearrangement joins TRBV18 to TRBJ1-4, with unresolved D. The CDR3 is made up of 15 amino acids. V was trimmed by 1 base and J by 7 bases, leaving 13 bases between them. Per the germline V gene, CDR1 is KGHSH and CDR2 is LQKENI. In DNA, the CDR3 is TGTGCCAGCTCACCACAGTCAGTGAGGGCTGAAAAACTGTTTTTT. It specifies CASSPQSVRAEKLFF.

This clone showed up just once. The V gene is TRBV6-1, the J gene TRBJ2-1; 10 nucleotides agree with TRBD1. The CDR3 length is 15 residues. J was trimmed by 3 bases and V by 5 bases; bases with no gene match: 4. Germline values: CDR1 MNHNS, CDR2 SASEGT. CDR3 region: CASSIRTGGYNEQFF. The CDR3 coding sequence is TGTGCCAGCAGTATCCGGACAGGGGGCTACAATGAGCAGTTCTTC.

The rearrangement uses TRBV28 and TRBJ1-1; possibly TRBD1 for D (5 bases). In germline, CDR1 is MDHEN, CDR2 SYDVKM. V was trimmed by 4 bases and J by 3 bases, leaving 18 bases between them. This CDR3 comprises 16 residues. Written as DNA, the CDR3 is TGTGCCAGCAGTTCCACGTCATCATGGGGGGACACTGAAGCTTTCTTT. It yields the protein CASSSTSSWGDTEAFF.

The chain is built from TRBV27 and TRBJ2-3; the D is unclear. V lost 3 bases and J lost 5, with 6 bases in between. This CDR3 contains 12 residues. The germline V gene has CDR1 MNHEY and CDR2 SMNVEV (reference sequence). This chain's CDR3 is CASSFPGDTQYF. The CDR3 DNA reads TGTGCCAGCAGTTTCCCGGGAGATACGCAGTATTTT.

The gene calls are TRBV6-1 and TRBJ1-3; the D is unclear. Per germline, CDR1 MNHNS and CDR2 SASEGT. CDR3 length: 13 amino acids. Trimming removed 6 bases from V and 3 bases from J, with 9 bases in between. The CDR3 loop is CASREHHGNTIYF. CDR3 nucleotide sequence: TGTGCCAGCAGAGAACATCATGGAAACACCATATATTTT.

The genes are TRBV6-1 and TRBJ2-3, with 7 nucleotides matching TRBD1. This CDR3 has 16 residues. Germline CDR1 reads MNHNS; CDR2 reads SASEGT. V dropped 4 bases and J dropped 2; count of bases not matched to a gene: 9. Here the CDR3 reads CASSGGGRGTTDTQYF. The DNA for the CDR3 is TGTGCCAGCAGTGGGGGTGGCAGGGGGACCACAGATACGCAGTATTTT.

The genes are TRBV5-1 and TRBJ1-1; D is unclear. The CDR3 has 14 residues. Deletions cut 5 bases from V and 3 bases from J, with 14 bases between. The germline V gene has CDR1 SGHRS and CDR2 YFSETQ. The DNA for the CDR3 is TGCGCCAGCAGTTCCCCTGGGAGGGACACTGAAGCTTTCTTT. It codes for CASSSPGRDTEAFF.

The V call is TRBV5-6, the J call TRBJ2-7, with 9 bases identical to TRBD2. The V and J ends lost 3 bases and 0 bases, in that order; junction bases with no gene match: 10. The CDR3 extends over 17 amino acids. Germline values: CDR1 SGHDT, CDR2 YYEEEE. CDR3 DNA: TGTGCCAGCAGCTGGGGACCTAGCGGGGAGAGCTCCTACGAGCAGTACTTC. This encodes CASSWGPSGESSYEQYF. The variable domain in full, with the rest retrieved from reference TRBV5-6 and TRBJ2-7, is DAGVTQSPTHLIKTRGQQVTLRCSPKSGHDTVSWYQQALGQGPQFIFQYYEEEERQRGNFPDRFSGHQFPNYSSELNVNALLLGDSALYLCASSWGPSGESSYEQYFGPGTRLTVT.

This chain links TRBV10-3 with TRBJ2-1; TRBD1 matches 8 bases. The CDR3 has 14 amino acids. After removal of 3 bases from V and 7 bases from J, the junction contained 5 bases not matched to a gene. Germline assignment: CDR1 ENHRY and CDR2 SYGVKD. CDR3 region: CAISENWTGNEQFF. The CDR3 nucleotides read TGTGCCATCAGTGAAAATTGGACAGGGAATGAGCAGTTCTTC.

The J gene is TRBJ2-1, the V gene TRBV6-5; 8 bases match TRBD2. There are 15 residues in the CDR3. The V and J ends lost 4 bases and 8 bases, in that order; junction bases with no gene match: 10. The V gene's germline CDR1 is MNHEY and CDR2 SVGAGI. CDR3 loop: CASSLSGGIFDEQFF. Written as DNA, the CDR3 is TGTGCCAGCAGTTTAAGCGGGGGTATCTTCGATGAGCAGTTCTTC.

The V call is TRBV29-1, the J call TRBJ2-3, with D maybe TRBD1 (6 bases). The germline V gene has CDR1 SQVTM and CDR2 ANQGSEA. This CDR3 is 12 amino acids long. V was shortened by 4 bases and J by 2 bases, with 7 bases between the two germline ends. The CDR3 is CSVGDNTDTQYF. As DNA, the CDR3 is TGCAGCGTTGGGGACAACACAGATACGCAGTATTTT.

CDR3 coding DNA: TGTGCCAGCAGTTTTCGGACTAGCGGGTACAATGAGCAGTTCTTC. Its translation is CASSFRTSGYNEQFF. The genes are TRBV28 and TRBJ2-1; 11 bases map to TRBD2. The CDR3 totals 15 residues. V lost 3 bases, J lost 4 bases, and 2 bases stayed unmatched. Per the germline V gene, CDR1 is MDHEN and CDR2 is SYDVKM. Combining the CDR3 with reference TRBV28 and TRBJ2-1 gives the whole variable domain DVKVTQSSRYLVKRTGEKVFLECVQDMDHENMFWYRQDPGLGLRLIYFSYDVKMKEKGDIPEGYSVSREKKERFSLILESASTNQTSMYLCASSFRTSGYNEQFFGPGTRLTVL.

This sequence joins TRBV7-9 and TRBJ1-5; D not resolved. The CDR3 is made up of 14 amino acids. The V gene lost 1 base and the J gene lost 5 bases, with 9 bases spanning the gap. Per germline, CDR1 SEHNR and CDR2 FQNEAQ (reference sequence). In DNA form, the CDR3 reads TGTGCCAGCAGCTTAGATGGGAGGTATCAGCCCCAGCATTTT. Protein sequence: CASSLDGRYQPQHF. The full variable domain, rest sourced from reference TRBV7-9 and TRBJ1-5, is DTGVSQNPRHKITKRGQNVTFRCDPISEHNRLYWYRQTLGQGPEFLTYFQNEAQLEKSRLLSDRFSAERPKGSFSTLEIQRTEQGDSAMYLCASSLDGRYQPQHFGDGTRLSIL.

CDR3: CASRRVAGNTDTQYF. DNA of the CDR3: TGTGCCAGCAGAAGAGTAGCGGGGAACACAGATACGCAGTATTTT. V is TRBV6-5 and J is TRBJ2-3, with TRBD2 matching 8 bases. Germline V gene sequence: CDR1 MNHEY, CDR2 SVGAGI. The ends lost 6 bases at V and 2 bases at J; junction bases unmatched: 7. The CDR3 loop spans 15 amino acids.

This chain joins TRBV7-6 and TRBJ1-2; D may be TRBD1 (6 bases). The V gene's germline CDR1 is SGHVS and CDR2 FNYEAQ. V was trimmed by 6 bases and J by 1 base, leaving 12 bases between them. The CDR3 runs to 14 residues. The CDR3 here is CASSPRTDNYGYTF. The DNA for the CDR3 is TGTGCCAGCAGTCCTAGGACAGATAACTATGGCTACACCTTC.

This chain links TRBV19 with TRBJ2-3; 12 bases are shared with TRBD2. The germline V gene encodes CDR1 LNHDA and CDR2 SQIVND (reference sequence). J was trimmed by 2 bases and V by 6 bases; bases with no gene match: 6. The CDR3 is made up of 16 amino acids. The CDR3 spells CASRLTSGRSTDTQYF. CDR3 DNA sequence: TGTGCCAGTAGACTGACTAGCGGGAGATCCACAGATACGCAGTATTTT. Complete variable domain (other parts from reference TRBV19 and TRBJ2-3): DGGITQSPKYLFRKEGQNVTLSCEQNLNHDAMYWYRQDPGQGLRLIYYSQIVNDFQKGDIAEGYSVSREKKESFPLTVTSAQKNPTAFYLCASRLTSGRSTDTQYFGPGTRLTVL.

This rearrangement joins TRBV6-1 to TRBJ2-1; no firm D call. Deletions cut 4 bases from V and 10 bases from J, with 8 bases between. The CDR3 runs 11 residues. Germline loops: CDR1 MNHNS, CDR2 SASEGT. CDR3 sequence reads: CASSGAHEQFF. The CDR3 coding sequence is TGTGCCAGCAGTGGGGCGCACGAGCAGTTCTTC.

The chain joins TRBV18 to TRBJ1-4; 7 positions match TRBD1. In germline, CDR1 is KGHSH, CDR2 LQKENI. V was clipped by 2 bases and J by 5 bases; unmatched bases: 2. CDR3 length equals 14 residues. The CDR3 DNA is TGTGCCAGCTCACCAGACAGGGTGAATGAAAAACTGTTTTTT. It specifies CASSPDRVNEKLFF.

CDR3 loop: CASSFPYGAGGDTDTQYF. CDR3 DNA sequence: TGCGCCAGCAGCTTCCCATACGGGGCGGGGGGGGACACAGATACGCAGTATTTT. The chain is built from TRBV5-1 and TRBJ2-3; 9 bases line up with TRBD2. The V and J ends lost 2 bases and 2 bases, in that order; junction bases with no gene match: 12. CDR3 length: 18 amino acids. Per the germline V gene, CDR1 is SGHRS and CDR2 is YFSETQ.

The rearrangement links TRBV6-5 to TRBJ1-5; 8 bases are a match to TRBD1. Trimming at V came to 6 bases and at J to 4 bases, leaving 8 bases not matched to a gene. Germline loops: CDR1 MNHEY, CDR2 SVGAGI. The CDR3 length is 15 residues. In DNA, the CDR3 is TGTGCCAGCAGCCCAGGTCAGGGGGCGAATCAGCCCCAGCATTTT. Protein sequence: CASSPGQGANQPQHF.

On this clone: Its ends do not fully match the called genes, so a read error is possible. This chain's CDR3 is CARRLTSGDYEQYF. CDR3 coding DNA: TGTGCCCGCAGATTGACTAGCGGAGACTACGAGCAGTACTTC. This chain connects TRBV6-4 to TRBJ2-7, with 9 bases lining up with TRBD2. Germline-derived CDR1 and CDR2 are MRHNA and SNTAGT. The CDR3 covers 14 residues.

This clone was recorded only once. The genes are TRBV10-3 and TRBJ2-7; a weak D match, TRBD1 (5 bases). Germline CDR1 and CDR2: ENHRY and SYGVKD. V was trimmed by 3 bases and J by 2 bases, leaving 11 bases between them. The CDR3 spans 14 residues. CDR3 loop: CAISDRRATYEQYF. The CDR3 nucleotides read TGTGCCATCAGTGACCGCAGGGCCACCTACGAGCAGTACTTC.